This TCR beta chain was documented in a study of blood T cell repertoires in COVID-19. On the study more broadly: Samples came from the United States, Italy and Spain, spanning acute and convalescent COVID-19. The analysed material was cDNA or gDNA that came from T cells, B-cell-depleted T cells, or PBMCs.

The CDR3 is 17 residues long. The germline V gene encodes CDR1 SGHTA and CDR2 FQGNSA. V shed 6 bases, J shed 7 bases, and the junction held 18 bases outside the gene matches. Authors' processing steps: It was from reference gene primer amplification that nucleated cell counts were estimated. Some clones are missing from TCRdb's copy, which holds only in-frame ones; the method was immunoSEQ multiplex PCR. That table is the source of V, J and clone size, and D and trimming were worked out from the DNA. The sample includes some 91,000 clones, less than 85% seen only once; the top ten take about an eighth.

The source material was peripheral blood. The sequence was obtained from a human donor in a cohort sampled during active COVID-19. V and J are TRBV7-2 and TRBJ1-1, with 9 bases aligning to TRBD1. The CDR3 sequence: CASSQRSGTGSVNEAFF. The DNA for the CDR3 is TGTGCCAGCAGTCAACGATCCGGGACAGGGAGTGTTAATGAAGCTTTCTTT.